The 8 T cell receptor beta chains given below trace back to one sample, sequenced in a study of blood T cell repertoires in COVID-19 (dated by TCRdb to the early 2020s). Library creation used the immunoSEQ multiplex PCR assay. This is the immuneACCESS table as TCRdb keeps it, with only in-frame sequences that have V and J called. A part of the clones is gone; compared with another copy, unresolved V genes explain less than half, and the rest is unexplained. This sample holds 140,000 to 150,000 clones; around four fifths were observed only once. The ten biggest clones cover 6.2% of the sample. The source material was PBMCs or T cells enriched from blood (not recorded which). All receptors come from a woman aged 40 to 50 who had recovered from COVID-19.

The genes are TRBV27 and TRBJ1-1; 8 bases are shared with TRBD1. Germline V CDR1 and CDR2: MNHEY, SMNVEV (reference sequence). Trimming took 4 bases from V and 0 from J; bases not matched to a gene: 4. The CDR3 is made up of 15 amino acids. CDR3: CASSSRTGMNTEAFF. The CDR3, as DNA: TGTGCCAGCAGTTCTCGGACAGGGATGAACACTGAAGCTTTCTTT.

The sample holds one count of this clone. The V and J genes are TRBV7-9 and TRBJ2-6; 9 positions agree with TRBD1. This CDR3 contains 17 residues. The germline V gene has CDR1 SEHNR and CDR2 FQNEAQ (reference sequence). The J segment lost 2 bases and the V segment lost 5 bases, leaving 7 bases of the junction unmatched. The CDR3 sequence is CASSRRQGGTGANVLTF. CDR3 DNA: TGTGCCAGCAGCCGCCGACAGGGGGGTACTGGGGCCAACGTCCTGACTTTC.

For the CDR3, the DNA is TGTGCCTGGACCCTAGACAGATTGAACACTGAAGCTTTCTTT. Protein: CAWTLDRLNTEAFF. This chain joins TRBV30 and TRBJ1-1; possibly TRBD1 for D (5 bases). The CDR3 has 14 residues. V was trimmed by 4 bases and J by 0 bases, leaving 12 bases between them. Per germline, CDR1 GTSNPN and CDR2 SVGIG (reference sequence). Filled out from reference TRBV30 and TRBJ1-1, the complete variable domain reads SQTIHQWPATLVQPVGSPLSLECTVEGTSNPNLYWYRQAAGRGLQLLFYSVGIGQISSEVPQNLSASRPQDRQFILSSKKLLLSDSGFYLCAWTLDRLNTEAFFGQGTRLTVV.

On this clone itself: In the same sample, other DNA sequences code for this CDR3. The chain combines TRBV7-9 with TRBJ1-4, with a weak D call TRBD1 (5 bases). Germline V gene sequence: CDR1 SEHNR, CDR2 FQNEAQ (reference sequence). CDR3 length: 15 amino acids. Trimming cost V 1 base and J 4 bases, with 10 bases left between them. CDR3 amino acids: CASSLDGGYNEKLFF. The CDR3 coding sequence is TGTGCCAGCAGCTTAGACGGGGGTTATAATGAAAAACTGTTTTTT.

V and J are TRBV5-1 and TRBJ2-5; 8 nucleotides align to TRBD2. CDR3 length equals 14 residues. V dropped 1 base and J dropped 3; count of bases not matched to a gene: 2. Germline V gives CDR1 SGHRS, CDR2 YFSETQ. The chain's CDR3 is CASSLNGREETQYF. The CDR3 bases are TGCGCCAGCAGCTTGAACGGGAGGGAAGAGACCCAGTACTTC.

The V call is TRBV9, the J call TRBJ2-7, with a weak D call TRBD2 (6 bases). CDR1 SGDLS and CDR2 YYNGEE come from the germline V gene. This CDR3 has 15 amino acids. The germline V and J ends were trimmed by 3 bases and 6 bases, with 19 bases remaining between them. CDR3: CASSATSGGGIEQYF. CDR3 coding DNA: TGTGCCAGCAGCGCGACCTCTGGGGGAGGAATCGAGCAGTACTTC.

This clone has just a few counts. The gene calls are TRBV20-1 and TRBJ2-1; TRBD2 might be the D (6 bases). The ends were cut back, 6 bases at V and 13 bases at J, with 16 bases in the middle. The CDR3 contains 11 residues. Germline CDR1 DFQATT, CDR2 SNEGSKA (reference sequence). CDR3: CSADGGALQFF. The CDR3 bases are TGCAGTGCAGACGGGGGAGCACTCCAGTTCTTC.

This clone was recorded once. This rearrangement joins TRBV5-1 to TRBJ2-1; 8 bases fit TRBD1. The germline CDR1 and CDR2 sequences are SGHRS and YFSETQ. V trimming: 4 bases; J trimming: 0 bases; junction bases outside the gene matches: 6. The CDR3 covers 16 residues. The CDR3 here is CASSETGALSYNEQFF. In DNA, the CDR3 is TGCGCCAGCAGCGAGACAGGGGCGCTCTCCTACAATGAGCAGTTCTTC. The entire variable domain, with the rest obtained from reference TRBV5-1 and TRBJ2-1, is as follows: KAGVTQTPRYLIKTRGQQVTLSCSPISGHRSVSWYQQTPGQGLQFLFEYFSETQRNKGNFPGRFSGRQFSNSRSEMNVSTLELGDSALYLCASSETGALSYNEQFFGPGTRLTVL.